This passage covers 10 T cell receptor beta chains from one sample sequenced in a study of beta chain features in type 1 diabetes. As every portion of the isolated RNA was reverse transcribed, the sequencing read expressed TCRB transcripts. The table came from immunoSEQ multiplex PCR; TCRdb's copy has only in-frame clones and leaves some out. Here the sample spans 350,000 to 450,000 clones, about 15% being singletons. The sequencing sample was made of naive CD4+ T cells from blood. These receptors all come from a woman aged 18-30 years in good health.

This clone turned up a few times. The CDR3 is CASSPYRYNSYGYTF. The CDR3 region has the DNA TGTGCCAGCAGTCCGTACAGGTACAACTCGTATGGCTACACCTTC. V usage is TRBV7-2 and J usage is TRBJ1-2, with D possibly TRBD1 on 5 matching bases. The CDR3 has 15 amino acids. Germline V lookup: CDR1 SGHTA, CDR2 FQGNSA. V was cut by 6 bases and J by 5 bases, with 19 bases left in between. The full variable domain, in which reference TRBV7-2 and TRBJ1-2 provide the parts outside the CDR3, is GAGVSQSPSNKVTEKGKDVELRCDPISGHTALYWYRQSLGQGLEFLIYFQGNSAPDKSGLPSDRFSAERTGGSVSTLTIQRTQQEDSAVYLCASSPYRYNSYGYTFGSGTRLTVV.

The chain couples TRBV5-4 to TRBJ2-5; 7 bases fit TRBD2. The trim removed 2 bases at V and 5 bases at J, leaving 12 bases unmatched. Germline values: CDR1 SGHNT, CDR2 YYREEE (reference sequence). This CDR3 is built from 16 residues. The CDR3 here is CASSFASGSPGETQYF. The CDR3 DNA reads TGTGCCAGCAGCTTTGCTAGCGGAAGCCCTGGGGAGACCCAGTACTTC. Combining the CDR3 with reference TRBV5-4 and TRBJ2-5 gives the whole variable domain ETGVTQSPTHLIKTRGQQVTLRCSSQSGHNTVSWYQQALGQGPQFIFQYYREEENGRGNFPPRFSGLQFPNYSSELNVNALELDDSALYLCASSFASGSPGETQYFGPGTRLLVL.

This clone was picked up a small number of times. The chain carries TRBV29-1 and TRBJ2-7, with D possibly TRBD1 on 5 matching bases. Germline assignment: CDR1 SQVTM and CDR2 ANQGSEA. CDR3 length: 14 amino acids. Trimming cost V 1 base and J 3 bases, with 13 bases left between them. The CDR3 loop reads CSVEVTGVSYEQYF. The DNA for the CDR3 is TGCAGCGTTGAAGTAACAGGAGTTAGCTACGAGCAGTACTTC.

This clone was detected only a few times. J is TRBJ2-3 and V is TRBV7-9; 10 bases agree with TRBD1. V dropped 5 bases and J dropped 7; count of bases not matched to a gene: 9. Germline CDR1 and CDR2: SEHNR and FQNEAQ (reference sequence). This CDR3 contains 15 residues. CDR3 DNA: TGTGCCAGCAGCCCGCTGGGACAGGGGCTGAATACGCAGTATTTT. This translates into CASSPLGQGLNTQYF.

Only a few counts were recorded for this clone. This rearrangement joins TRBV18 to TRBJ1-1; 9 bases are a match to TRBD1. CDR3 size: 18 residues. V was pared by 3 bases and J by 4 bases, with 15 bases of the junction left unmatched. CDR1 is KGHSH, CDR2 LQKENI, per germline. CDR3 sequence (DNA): TGTGCCAGCTCACCTTACACGCGGACAGGGGCCAAAGTCACTGAAGCTTTCTTT. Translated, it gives CASSPYTRTGAKVTEAFF.

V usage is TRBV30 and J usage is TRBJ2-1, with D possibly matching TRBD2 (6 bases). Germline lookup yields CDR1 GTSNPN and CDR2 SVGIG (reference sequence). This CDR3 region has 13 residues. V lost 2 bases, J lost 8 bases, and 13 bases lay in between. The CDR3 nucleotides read TGTGCCTGGAGTCCGTCCCGGGGGTATGAGCAGTTCTTC. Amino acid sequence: CAWSPSRGYEQFF.

The CDR3 spells CASSSGLAGEPYNEQFF. The CDR3 DNA is TGCGCCAGCAGCTCTGGACTAGCGGGAGAACCCTACAATGAGCAGTTCTTC. V usage is TRBV5-1 and J usage is TRBJ2-1; TRBD2 aligns across 13 bases. CDR1 is SGHRS and CDR2 is YFSETQ in the germline V gene. V shed 3 bases, J shed 2 bases, and the junction held 5 bases outside the gene matches. The CDR3 length is 17 residues.

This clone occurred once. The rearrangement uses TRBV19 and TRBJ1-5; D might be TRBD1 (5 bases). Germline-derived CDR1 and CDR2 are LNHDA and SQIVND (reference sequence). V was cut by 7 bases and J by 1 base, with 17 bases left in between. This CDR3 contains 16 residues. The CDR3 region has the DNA TGTGCCAGTACGGGGTTGGGGGGACGAAGCAATCAGCCCCAGCATTTT. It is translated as CASTGLGGRSNQPQHF.

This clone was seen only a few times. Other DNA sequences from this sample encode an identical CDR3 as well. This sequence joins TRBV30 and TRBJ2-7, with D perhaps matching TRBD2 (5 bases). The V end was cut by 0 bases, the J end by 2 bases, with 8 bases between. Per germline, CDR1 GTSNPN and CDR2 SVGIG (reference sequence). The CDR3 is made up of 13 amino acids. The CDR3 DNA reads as TGTGCCTGGAGTGTGAGAGGGACCTACGAGCAGTACTTC. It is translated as CAWSVRGTYEQYF.

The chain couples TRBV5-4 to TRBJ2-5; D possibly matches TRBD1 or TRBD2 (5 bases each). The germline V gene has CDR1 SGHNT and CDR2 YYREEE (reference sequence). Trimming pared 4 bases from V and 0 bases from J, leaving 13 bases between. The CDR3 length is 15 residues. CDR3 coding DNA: TGTGCCAGCAGCGTGGGACGGAGCAACCAAGAGACCCAGTACTTC. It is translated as CASSVGRSNQETQYF.